The clone carrying this T cell receptor beta chain was seen at least ten times. These data are taken from a study of molecular identifiers for immune sequencing clone quantification. MiXCR was run by TCRdb on the PCR reads, yielding one entry per CDR3 protein. The sample records approximately 500,000 distinct CDR3 sequences, around 21% being singletons. The V gene's germline CDR1 is MNHEY and CDR2 SVGEGT. This CDR3 region has 15 residues. Trimming stripped 2 bases from V and 5 bases from J, with 13 bases between. Sequenced: naive CD8+ T cells from blood, with Jurkat cell RNA spiked in. The subset was: FACS-sorted CD8+CD4-CCR7+CD45RA+ naive T cells. The sequence derives from a human donor in good health. Some libraries in this study had Jurkat cell RNA spiked in. The V call is TRBV6-2 or TRBV6-3, the J call TRBJ2-1, with D hard to call. This CDR3 is CASSYDWAKNNEQFF. The CDR3 nucleotides are TGTGCCAGCAGTTACGATTGGGCGAAGAACAATGAGCAGTTCTTC.